This T cell receptor beta chain derives from a study of blood T cell repertoires in COVID-19. Study-wide context: From the United States, Italy and Spain came samples of acute and convalescent COVID-19. The analysed material was cDNA or gDNA that came from T cells, B-cell-depleted T cells, or PBMCs.

CDR1 and CDR2 (germline): MGHRA, YSYEKL. Trimming removed 4 bases at V and 3 bases at J, with 9 bases between. The CDR3 runs 14 residues. Donors in Cohort 3 counted as recovered after two negative PCRs, clearance, or symptom resolution. TCRdb keeps only in-frame clones here, not all; method: immunoSEQ multiplex PCR. The table shows roughly 200,000 clones, with around 90% occurring only once. This TCR was recovered from a woman aged 25 to 45 who had recovered from COVID-19. Sequenced: PBMCs or T cells enriched from blood (not recorded which). The V gene is TRBV4-1, the J gene TRBJ1-4; the D gene is possibly TRBD1 (6 bases). The CDR3 region is CASSPGQPNEKLFF. CDR3 DNA sequence: TGCGCCAGCAGCCCCGGACAGCCTAATGAAAAACTGTTTTTT.